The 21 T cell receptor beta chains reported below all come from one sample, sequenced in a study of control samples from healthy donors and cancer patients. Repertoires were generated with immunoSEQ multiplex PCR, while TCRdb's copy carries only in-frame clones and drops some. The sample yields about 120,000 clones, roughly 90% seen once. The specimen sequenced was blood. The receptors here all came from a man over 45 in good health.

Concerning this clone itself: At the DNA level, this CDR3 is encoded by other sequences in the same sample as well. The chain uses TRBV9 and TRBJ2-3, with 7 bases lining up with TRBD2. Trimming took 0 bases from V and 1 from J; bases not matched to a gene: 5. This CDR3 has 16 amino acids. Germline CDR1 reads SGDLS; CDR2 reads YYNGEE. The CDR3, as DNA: TGTGCCAGCAGCGTAGGGGTCAGCGGGGGCACAGATACGCAGTATTTT. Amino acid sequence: CASSVGVSGGTDTQYF.

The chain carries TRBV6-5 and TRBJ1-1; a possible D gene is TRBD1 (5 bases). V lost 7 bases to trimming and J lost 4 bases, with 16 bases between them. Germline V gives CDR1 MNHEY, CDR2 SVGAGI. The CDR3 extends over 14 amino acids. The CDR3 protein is CASNPPGRGTEAFF. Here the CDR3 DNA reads TGTGCCAGCAATCCTCCGGGACGCGGCACTGAAGCTTTCTTT.

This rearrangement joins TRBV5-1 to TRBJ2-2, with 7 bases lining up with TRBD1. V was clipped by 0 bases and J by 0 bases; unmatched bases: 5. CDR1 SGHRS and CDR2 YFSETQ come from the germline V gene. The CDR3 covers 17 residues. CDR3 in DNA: TGCGCCAGCAGCTTGGAGAGGGGGCTTTCGAACACCGGGGAGCTGTTTTTT. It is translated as CASSLERGLSNTGELFF.

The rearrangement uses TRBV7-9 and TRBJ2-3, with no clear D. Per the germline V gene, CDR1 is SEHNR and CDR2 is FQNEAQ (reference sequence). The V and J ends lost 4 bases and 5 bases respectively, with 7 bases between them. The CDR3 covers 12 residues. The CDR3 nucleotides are TGTGCCAGCAGCTCGACATTAGATACGCAGTATTTT. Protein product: CASSSTLDTQYF.

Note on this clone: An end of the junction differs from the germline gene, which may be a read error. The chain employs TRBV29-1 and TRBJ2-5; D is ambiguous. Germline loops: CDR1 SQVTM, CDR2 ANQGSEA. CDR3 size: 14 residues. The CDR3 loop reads CSVEVIGPREAQYF. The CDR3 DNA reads TGCAGCGTTGAAGTCATAGGTCCAAGAGAGGCCCAGTACTTC.

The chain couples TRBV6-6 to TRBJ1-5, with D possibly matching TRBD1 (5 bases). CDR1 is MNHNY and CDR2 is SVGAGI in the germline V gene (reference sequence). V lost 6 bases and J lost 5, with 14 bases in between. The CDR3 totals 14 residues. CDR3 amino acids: CASSTVRGDQPQHF. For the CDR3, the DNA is TGTGCCAGCAGCACAGTAAGAGGGGATCAGCCCCAGCATTTT.

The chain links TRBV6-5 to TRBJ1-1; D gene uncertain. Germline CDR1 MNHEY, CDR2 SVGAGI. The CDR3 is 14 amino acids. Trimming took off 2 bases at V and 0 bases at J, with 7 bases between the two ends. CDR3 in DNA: TGTGCCAGCAGTTACGGTAAGGTGAACACTGAAGCTTTCTTT. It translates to CASSYGKVNTEAFF.

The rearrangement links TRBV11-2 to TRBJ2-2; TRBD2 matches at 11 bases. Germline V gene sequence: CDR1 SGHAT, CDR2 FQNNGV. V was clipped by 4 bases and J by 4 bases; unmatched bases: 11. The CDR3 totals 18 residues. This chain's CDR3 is CASSSFIAGGPGTGELFF. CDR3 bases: TGTGCCAGCAGCTCATTTATAGCGGGGGGGCCGGGCACCGGGGAGCTGTTTTTT.

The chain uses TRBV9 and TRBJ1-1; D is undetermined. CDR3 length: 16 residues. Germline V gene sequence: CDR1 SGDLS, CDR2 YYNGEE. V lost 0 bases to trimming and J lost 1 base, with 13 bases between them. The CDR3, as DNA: TGTGCCAGCAGCGTAGGGATTTGGGGTGCGAACACTGAAGCTTTCTTT. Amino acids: CASSVGIWGANTEAFF.

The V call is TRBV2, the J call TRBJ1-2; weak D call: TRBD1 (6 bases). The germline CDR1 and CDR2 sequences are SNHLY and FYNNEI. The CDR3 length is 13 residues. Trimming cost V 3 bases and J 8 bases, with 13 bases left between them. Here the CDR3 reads CASSDRGIGGYTF. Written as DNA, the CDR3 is TGTGCCAGCAGTGACAGGGGAATCGGCGGCTACACCTTC.

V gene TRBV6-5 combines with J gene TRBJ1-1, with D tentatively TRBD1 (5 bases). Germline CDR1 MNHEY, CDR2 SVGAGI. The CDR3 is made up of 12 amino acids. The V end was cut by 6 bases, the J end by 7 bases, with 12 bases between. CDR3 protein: CASRTGDLEAFF. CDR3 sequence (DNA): TGTGCCAGCAGGACGGGGGACCTTGAAGCTTTCTTT.

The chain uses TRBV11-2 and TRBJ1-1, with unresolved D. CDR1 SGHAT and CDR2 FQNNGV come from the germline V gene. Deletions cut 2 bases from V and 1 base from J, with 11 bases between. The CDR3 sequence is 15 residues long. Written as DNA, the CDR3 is TGTGCCAGCAGCTTAAAAGTACACGGGAACACTGAAGCTTTCTTT. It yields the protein CASSLKVHGNTEAFF.

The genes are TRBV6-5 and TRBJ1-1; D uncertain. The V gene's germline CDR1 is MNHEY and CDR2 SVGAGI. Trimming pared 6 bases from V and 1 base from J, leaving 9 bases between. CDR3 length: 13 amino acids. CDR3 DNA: TGTGCCAGCAGCGCGACGGGGAACACTGAAGCTTTCTTT. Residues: CASSATGNTEAFF.

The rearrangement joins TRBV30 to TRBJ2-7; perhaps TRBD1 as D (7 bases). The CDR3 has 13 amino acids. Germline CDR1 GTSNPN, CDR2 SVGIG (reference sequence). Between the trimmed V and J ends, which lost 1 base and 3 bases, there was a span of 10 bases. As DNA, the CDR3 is TGTGCCTGGAGTGGACAGGGACTCTACGAGCAGTACTTC. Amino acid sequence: CAWSGQGLYEQYF.

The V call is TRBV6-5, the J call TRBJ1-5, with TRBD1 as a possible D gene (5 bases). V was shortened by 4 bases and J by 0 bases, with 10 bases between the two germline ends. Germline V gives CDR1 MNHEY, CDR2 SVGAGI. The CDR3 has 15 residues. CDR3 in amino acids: CASSSRVSSNQPQHF. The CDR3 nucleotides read TGTGCCAGCAGTTCCAGGGTGTCTAGCAATCAGCCCCAGCATTTT.

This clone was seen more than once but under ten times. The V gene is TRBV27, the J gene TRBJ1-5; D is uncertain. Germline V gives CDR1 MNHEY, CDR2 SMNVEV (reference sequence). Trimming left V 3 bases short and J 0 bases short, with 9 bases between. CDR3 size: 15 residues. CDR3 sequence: CASSFGLYSNQPQHF. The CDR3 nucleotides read TGTGCCAGCAGTTTTGGGCTCTATAGCAATCAGCCCCAGCATTTT.

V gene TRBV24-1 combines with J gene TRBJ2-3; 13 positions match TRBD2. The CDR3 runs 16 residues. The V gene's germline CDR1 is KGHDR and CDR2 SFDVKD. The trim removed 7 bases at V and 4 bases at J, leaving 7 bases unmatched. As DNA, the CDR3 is TGTGCCACCAGCCGTACTAGCGGGGGGGCGTCAGATACGCAGTATTTT. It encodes CATSRTSGGASDTQYF.

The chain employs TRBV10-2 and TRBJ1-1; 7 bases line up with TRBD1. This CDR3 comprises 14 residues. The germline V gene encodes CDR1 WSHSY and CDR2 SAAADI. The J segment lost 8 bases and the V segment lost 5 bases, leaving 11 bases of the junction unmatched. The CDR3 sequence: CASSLETGKREAFF. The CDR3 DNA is TGCGCCAGCAGTCTCGAGACAGGGAAGAGGGAAGCTTTCTTT.

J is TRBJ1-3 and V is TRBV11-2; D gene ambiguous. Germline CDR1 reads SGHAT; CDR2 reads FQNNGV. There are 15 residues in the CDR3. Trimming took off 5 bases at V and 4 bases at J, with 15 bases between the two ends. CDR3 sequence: CASSLNPETGNTIYF. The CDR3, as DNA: TGTGCCAGCAGCCTAAACCCCGAGACCGGAAACACCATATATTTT.

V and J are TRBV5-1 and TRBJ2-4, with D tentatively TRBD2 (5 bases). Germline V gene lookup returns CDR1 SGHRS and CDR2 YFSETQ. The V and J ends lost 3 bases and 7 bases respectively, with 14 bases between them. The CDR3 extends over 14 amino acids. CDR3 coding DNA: TGCGCCAGCAGCTGGGAGACTCCCGCGAACATTCAGTACTTC. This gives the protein CASSWETPANIQYF.

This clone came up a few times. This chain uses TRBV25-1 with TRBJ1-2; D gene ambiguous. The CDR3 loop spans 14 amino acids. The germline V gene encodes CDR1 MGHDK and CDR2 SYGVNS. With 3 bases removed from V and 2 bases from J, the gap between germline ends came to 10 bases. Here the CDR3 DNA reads TGTGCCAGCAGTGAGGACGGATTGAACTATGGCTACACCTTC. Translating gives CASSEDGLNYGYTF.